A selection of T cell receptor beta chains follows, all from one sample in a study of PD-1 blockade in classical Hodgkin lymphoma. TCRdb's copy holds only in-frame clones and misses some; the assay was immunoSEQ multiplex PCR. The data hold approximately 80,000 clones, with approximately 91% observed a single time. The specimen comprised peripheral blood mononuclear cells (PBMCs), sampled at baseline. The receptors were sampled from a human donor with classical Hodgkin lymphoma. Both conserved end residues are part of each CDR3. The D gene is left open where the match is weak. Rows may omit the clone size; those that give it use once, few, many or a size class.

TRBD2,TRBJ2-2,-,TRBV18,TGTGCCAGCTCACCACCTATGTTGAGCGGGAGAATCGGGGAGCTGTTTTTT,CASSPPMLSGRIGELFF
TRBD1,TRBJ1-2,-,TRBV6-5,TGTGCCAGCAGCCCTGCAGGGGGCGGTGGCTACACCTTC,CASSPAGGGGYTF
-,TRBJ2-4,-,TRBV10-1,TGCGCCAGCAGCGCAGGAGACTTAGCCAAAAACATTCAGTACTTC,CASSAGDLAKNIQYF
-,TRBJ1-1,once,TRBV19,TGTGCCAGTAGTATAGTACCGGGGCTGCAGGAAGCTTTCTTT,CASSIVPGLQEAFF
-,TRBJ2-3,-,TRBV9,TGTGCCAGCAGCGCGAGACTAGTCACAGATACGCAGTATTTT,CASSARLVTDTQYF
-,TRBJ2-1,-,TRBV29-1,TGCAGCGTTGATTCGGGGAGATACAGGGCGGGCTCCTACAATGAGCAGTTCTTC,CSVDSGRYRAGSYNEQFF
-,TRBJ2-3,-,TRBV11-3,TGTGCCAGCAGCCCATCAAGGGGTGTCAATACGCAGTATTTT,CASSPSRGVNTQYF
-,TRBJ2-7,-,TRBV28,TGTGCCAGCAGTTTACCAGGGGCCTACGAGCAGTACTTC,CASSLPGAYEQYF
-,TRBJ1-5,-,TRBV19,TGTGCCAGCCGGGACACCCTCAATCAGCCCCAGCATTTT,CASRDTLNQPQHF
-,TRBJ1-4,-,TRBV7-6,TGTGCCAGCAGCTTAGGACAGGATGAAAAACTGTTTTTT,CASSLGQDEKLFF
-,TRBJ1-1,-,TRBV2,TGTGCCAGCAGTGCCAGCGGGTATGAAGCTTTCTTT,CASSASGYEAFF
-,TRBJ1-4,-,TRBV2,TGTGCCAGCAGTCTGAGGGGGAGCGAGAATGAAAAACTGTTTTTT,CASSLRGSENEKLFF
-,TRBJ1-1,-,TRBV28,TGTGCCAGCAGTGACCTTCGGGCGAGGAGCACTGAAGCTTTCTTT,CASSDLRARSTEAFF
-,TRBJ2-7,-,TRBV28,TGTGCCAGCAGTTCAGGGATGCCGGCCTACGAGCAGTACTTC,CASSSGMPAYEQYF
-,TRBJ2-3,-,TRBV6-5,TGTGCCAGCAGCCATCCTGCTTCGGATACGCAGTATTTT,CASSHPASDTQYF
-,TRBJ1-5,few,TRBV6-1,TGTGCCAGCAGTGATAGAACCGTTAGCAATCAGCCCCAGCATTTT,CASSDRTVSNQPQHF
-,TRBJ1-2,once,TRBV5-1,TGCGCCAGCAGCTTGGCCATGGGACCCTATGGCTACACCTTC,CASSLAMGPYGYTF
TRBD1,TRBJ1-1,-,TRBV6-4,TGTGCCAGCACCAAGGAATCGACAGGGTTGGGCACTGAAGCTTTCTTT,CASTKESTGLGTEAFF
-,TRBJ2-7,few,TRBV30,TGTGCCTGGAAATTCCAGAGCGCATCATCCTACGAGCAGTACTTC,CAWKFQSASSYEQYF
-,TRBJ1-1,-,TRBV19,TGTGCCAGTAATGAAGGGGCACGACCTGAAGCTTTCTTT,CASNEGARPEAFF